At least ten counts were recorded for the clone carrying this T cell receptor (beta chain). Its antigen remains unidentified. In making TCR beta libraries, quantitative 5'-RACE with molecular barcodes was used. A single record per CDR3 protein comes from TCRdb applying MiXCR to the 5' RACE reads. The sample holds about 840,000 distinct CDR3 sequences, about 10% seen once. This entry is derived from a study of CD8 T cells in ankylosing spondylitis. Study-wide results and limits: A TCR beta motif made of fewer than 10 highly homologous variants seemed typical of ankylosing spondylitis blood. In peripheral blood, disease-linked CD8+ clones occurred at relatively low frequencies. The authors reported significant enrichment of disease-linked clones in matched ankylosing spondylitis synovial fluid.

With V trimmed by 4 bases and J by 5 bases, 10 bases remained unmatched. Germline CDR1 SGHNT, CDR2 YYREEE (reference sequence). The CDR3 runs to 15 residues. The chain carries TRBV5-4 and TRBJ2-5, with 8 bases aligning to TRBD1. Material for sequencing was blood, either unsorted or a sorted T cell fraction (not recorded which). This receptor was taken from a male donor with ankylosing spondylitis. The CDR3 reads CASSPWTGSGETQYF. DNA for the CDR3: TGTGCCAGCAGCCCGTGGACAGGGAGTGGGGAGACCCAGTACTTC. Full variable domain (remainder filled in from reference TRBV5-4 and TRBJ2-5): ETGVTQSPTHLIKTRGQQVTLRCSSQSGHNTVSWYQQALGQGPQFIFQYYREEENGRGNFPPRFSGLQFPNYSSELNVNALELDDSALYLCASSPWTGSGETQYFGPGTRLLVL.